The 13 T cell receptor beta chains in this list originate from one sample, sequenced in a study of naive and memory T cell subsets. Study-wide results and limits: Naive repertoires, especially CD8, held a few larger clonotypes, possibly memory cells re-expressing CD45RA.

The beta constant-region primer was an equimolar mix of two oligonucleotides covering TRBC1 and TRBC2. Ligated cDNA was amplified by four rounds of PCR with nested alpha and beta constant-region primers and SP2. Via MiXCR, TCRdb re-called the UMI-ligation and nested PCR reads, giving one row per CDR3 protein. This sample carries around 140,000 distinct CDR3 sequences, under 25% of them seen once, and the ten largest clones take about 0.57%. For these TCRs, the target antigens are not known. The sequenced sample was naive CD8+ T cells from blood. All receptors derive from a human donor in good health.

This clonotype was observed at least ten times. The chain uses TRBV28 and TRBJ2-5, with 10 nucleotides matching TRBD2. This CDR3 spans 14 amino acids. The germline CDR1 and CDR2 sequences are MDHEN and SYDVKM. V lost 6 bases, J lost 2 bases, and 3 bases stayed unmatched. The CDR3 here is CASSLLAGQETQYF. The CDR3 DNA reads TGTGCCAGCAGCCTACTAGCGGGGCAAGAGACCCAGTACTTC. Full variable domain (rest looked up from reference TRBV28 and TRBJ2-5): DVKVTQSSRYLVKRTGEKVFLECVQDMDHENMFWYRQDPGLGLRLIYFSYDVKMKEKGDIPEGYSVSREKKERFSLILESASTNQTSMYLCASSLLAGQETQYFGPGTRLLVL.

The CDR3 nucleotides read TGCAGTGCTAGTCCCGGGACTAGCCTCACCCGACTAGCCACAGATACGCAGTATTTT. Translating gives CSASPGTSLTRLATDTQYF. The chain uses TRBV20-1 and TRBJ2-3; TRBD2 agrees at 9 bases. Germline loops: CDR1 DFQATT, CDR2 SNEGSKA (reference sequence). The CDR3 totals 19 residues. Trimming removed 3 bases from V and 2 bases from J; junction bases left unmatched: 18.

This clonotype was seen only a few times. The V and J genes are TRBV27 and TRBJ2-5, with a tentative D call TRBD2 (6 bases). Trimming took 2 bases from V and 5 from J, leaving 9 bases between them. Germline V gene data show CDR1 as MNHEY and CDR2 as SMNVEV (reference sequence). This CDR3 comprises 13 residues. The CDR3 reads CASSLGGRETQYF. The DNA of the CDR3 is TGTGCCAGCAGTTTAGGGGGGAGGGAGACCCAGTACTTC.

This clonotype occurred many times. The CDR3 DNA reads as TGCAGCGTTGAAGGCTATACAGATACGCAGTATTTT. Translated, it gives CSVEGYTDTQYF. This chain links TRBV29-1 with TRBJ2-3; unclear D gene. Germline CDR1 is SQVTM and CDR2 is ANQGSEA. The CDR3 runs to 12 residues. V was cut by 1 base and J by 3 bases, with 5 bases left in between.

The rearrangement links TRBV6-5 to TRBJ1-1, with TRBD1 identical over 9 bases. The CDR3 runs 16 residues. Germline CDR1 and CDR2: MNHEY and SVGAGI. V lost 0 bases and J lost 5; bases outside the gene matches: 7. CDR3 loop: CASSYSPDRGGTEAFF. The CDR3 DNA follows: TGTGCCAGCAGTTACTCTCCGGACAGGGGTGGAACTGAAGCTTTCTTT.

The chain couples TRBV12-5 to TRBJ2-1; D not certain. Per the germline V gene, CDR1 is LGHNT and CDR2 is FRNRAP. V was trimmed by 0 bases and J by 0 bases, leaving 6 bases between them. The CDR3 totals 15 residues. The CDR3 spells CASGLVGLSYNEQFF. CDR3 in DNA: TGTGCTAGTGGTTTGGTGGGCCTCTCCTACAATGAGCAGTTCTTC.

This clonotype has more than one count but fewer than ten. The V gene is TRBV24-1, the J gene TRBJ2-1; 7 positions agree with TRBD1. The CDR3 extends over 15 amino acids. With 9 bases clipped from V and 8 bases from J, the junction kept 15 bases outside the gene matches. CDR1 and CDR2 from the germline V gene are KGHDR and SFDVKD. CDR3 DNA: TGTGCCACCGACAGGGCGCGAGGGGTGTTGGATGAGCAGTTCTTC. This translates into CATDRARGVLDEQFF.

This clonotype was seen a handful of times. The chain recombines TRBV29-1 with TRBJ2-1; D is unclear. V was pared by 5 bases and J by 9 bases, with 8 bases between. Germline CDR1 and CDR2: SQVTM and ANQGSEA. This CDR3 has 10 amino acids. DNA of the CDR3: TGCAGCGTTATCGGGCCTGAGCAGTTCTTC. Translated: CSVIGPEQFF.

The chain links TRBV28 to TRBJ1-3; possibly TRBD1 for D (5 bases). CDR1 is MDHEN, CDR2 SYDVKM, per germline. The germline V and J ends were trimmed by 6 bases and 4 bases, with 16 bases remaining between them. The CDR3 contains 15 residues. In DNA form, the CDR3 reads TGTGCCAGCAGCTTGGGGACTGCATACGGAAACACCATATATTTT. The encoded protein is CASSLGTAYGNTIYF. Full variable domain (missing parts from reference TRBV28 and TRBJ1-3): DVKVTQSSRYLVKRTGEKVFLECVQDMDHENMFWYRQDPGLGLRLIYFSYDVKMKEKGDIPEGYSVSREKKERFSLILESASTNQTSMYLCASSLGTAYGNTIYFGEGSWLTVV.

This clonotype was seen a handful of times. The genes are TRBV12-3 or TRBV12-4 and TRBJ2-3; D possibly matches TRBD1 or TRBD2 (5 bases each). The CDR3 runs 13 residues. V was pared by 8 bases and J by 5 bases, with 14 bases between. Written as DNA, the CDR3 is TGTGCCAGCCGGGGCGAGGATGGAGATACGCAGTATTTT. Amino acids: CASRGEDGDTQYF.

CDR3 nucleotide sequence: TGTGCCAGCAGCTTATTGGGGCAGGGCGAAGAGACCCAGTACTTC. Translation gives CASSLLGQGEETQYF. The rearrangement links TRBV13 to TRBJ2-5; possibly TRBD1 for D (5 bases). The CDR3 sequence is 15 residues long. Germline CDR1 PRHDT, CDR2 FYEKMQ (reference sequence). V was trimmed by 2 bases and J by 3 bases, leaving 13 bases between them.

This clonotype has only a few counts. V usage is TRBV12-3 or TRBV12-4 and J usage is TRBJ1-5, with D tentatively TRBD1 (5 bases). The CDR3 is 15 residues long. V dropped 3 bases and J dropped 3 bases, with 12 bases sitting between them. CDR3 sequence: CASSFRQGVNQPQHF. DNA for the CDR3: TGTGCCAGCAGTTTTAGGCAGGGAGTCAATCAGCCCCAGCATTTT.

This clonotype was found a few times. V usage is TRBV29-1 and J usage is TRBJ2-7, with 9 bases lining up with TRBD1. Per germline, CDR1 SQVTM and CDR2 ANQGSEA. The CDR3 is 16 residues long. J lost 3 bases, V lost 0 bases, and 9 bases had no gene match. The CDR3 nucleotides read TGCAGCGTTGAAGACGCGGCCACAGGGGGCGTCTACGAGCAGTACTTC. It codes for CSVEDAATGGVYEQYF.